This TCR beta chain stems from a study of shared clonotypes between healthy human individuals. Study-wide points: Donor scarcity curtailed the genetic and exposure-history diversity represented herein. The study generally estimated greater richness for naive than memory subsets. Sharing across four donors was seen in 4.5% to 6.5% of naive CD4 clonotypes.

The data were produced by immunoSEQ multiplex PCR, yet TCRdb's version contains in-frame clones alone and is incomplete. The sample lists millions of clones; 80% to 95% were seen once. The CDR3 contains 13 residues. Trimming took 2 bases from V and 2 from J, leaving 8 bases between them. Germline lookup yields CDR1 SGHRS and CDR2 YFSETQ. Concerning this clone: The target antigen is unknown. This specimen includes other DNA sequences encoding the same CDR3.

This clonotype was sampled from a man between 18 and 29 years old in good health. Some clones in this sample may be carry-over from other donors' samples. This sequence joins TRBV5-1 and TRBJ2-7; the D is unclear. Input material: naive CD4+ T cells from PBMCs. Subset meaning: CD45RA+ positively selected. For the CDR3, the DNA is TGCGCCAGCAGCTTCGACGGAACCTACGAGCAGTACTTC. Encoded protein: CASSFDGTYEQYF.